This TCR beta chain is drawn from a study of T cells in Graves' hyperthyroidism and ophthalmopathy. Study conclusions and caveats: The majority of expanded thyroid clonotypes above 0.001 also appeared in blood.

RNA transcripts served as the template for amplifying TCR beta CDR3 regions. During a first-round RT-PCR of the TCR CDR3, the HTBI primer set was used. TCRdb processed the multiplex PCR reads anew with MiXCR; each CDR3 protein has one entry. The top ten hold about 7.7% of the sample, which has about 700,000 distinct CDR3 sequences, 45% seen once. The CDR3 loop spans 14 amino acids. V was trimmed by 5 bases and J by 3 bases, leaving 13 bases between them. Germline V CDR1 and CDR2: SGHVT, SQSDAQ. About this clonotype: Its antigen is not known.

Lactation, pregnancy, other autoimmune disease or uncontrolled infection excluded patients. Sequencing was done on a sample of peripheral blood or thyroid tissue (not recorded which). J is TRBJ1-1 and V is TRBV7-4; the D gene is possibly TRBD1 (6 bases). The sequence derives from an adult man with Graves' disease, either hyperthyroidism or ophthalmopathy (not recorded which). DNA of the CDR3: TGTGCCAGCAGCGTTAGACAGGAGGACACTGAAGCTTTCTTT. The encoded protein is CASSVRQEDTEAFF.